Presented here are 23 T cell receptor beta chains from one specimen sequenced in a study of T cells after posttransplantation cyclophosphamide. Sequencing was performed with immunoSEQ multiplex PCR; in TCRdb, only in-frame clones are kept and a portion is missing. This sample shows tens of thousands of clones and no singletons; approximately 2.4% rests with the ten largest. Sequencing input: PBMCs. These receptors were taken from a man aged 35-49 years in good health, CMV-negative, and a related stem cell transplant donor.

This clone has ten or more counts. The genes are TRBV11-3 and TRBJ2-6; 10 bases match TRBD2. Trimming at V came to 5 bases and at J to 0 bases, leaving 10 bases not matched to a gene. This CDR3 spans 19 amino acids. Germline V gene lookup returns CDR1 SGHNT and CDR2 YENEEA. The CDR3 region has the DNA TGTGCCAGCAGCCGGACTAGCGGAATCCTACGCTCTGGGGCCAACGTCCTGACTTTC. Amino acids: CASSRTSGILRSGANVLTF.

This clone appeared many times. The chain combines TRBV9 with TRBJ2-5, with TRBD1 identical over 8 bases. Germline V gives CDR1 SGDLS, CDR2 YYNGEE. CDR3 length equals 15 residues. Germline trimming cut 4 bases from V and 4 bases from J; bases unmatched to any gene: 9. The CDR3 region has the DNA TGTGCCAGCAGCCCAGCAGGGGGCGTTAGAGAGACCCAGTACTTC. Protein sequence: CASSPAGGVRETQYF.

This clone was detected ten times or more. This chain joins TRBV4-2 and TRBJ2-5, with 7 bases identical to TRBD1. The V gene end was trimmed by 3 bases and the J gene end by 5 bases; junction bases not matched to a gene: 6. The length of the CDR3 is 14 residues. Germline CDR1 is LGHNA and CDR2 is YNFKEQ. CDR3 sequence reads: CASSQTQGQETQYF. Written as DNA, the CDR3 is TGTGCCAGCAGCCAGACACAGGGACAGGAGACCCAGTACTTC.

The gene calls are TRBV2 and TRBJ1-2; 8 nucleotides match TRBD1. V lost 4 bases, J lost 11 bases, and 12 bases stayed unmatched. This CDR3 has 14 residues. CDR1 SNHLY and CDR2 FYNNEI come from the germline V gene. CDR3 sequence: CASSGDRKGVPYTF. The DNA for the CDR3 is TGTGCCAGCAGTGGGGACAGGAAAGGGGTCCCATACACCTTC.

This clone was detected only a few times. The rearrangement uses TRBV15 and TRBJ1-1, with D perhaps TRBD1 (5 bases). CDR1 and CDR2 (germline): LNHNV, YYDKDF (reference sequence). The CDR3 is made up of 13 amino acids. The V gene lost 0 bases and the J gene lost 10 bases, with 12 bases spanning the gap. The chain's CDR3 is CATSRDPGEGAFF. As DNA, the CDR3 is TGTGCCACCAGCAGAGATCCGGGGGAGGGAGCTTTCTTT.

V is TRBV5-1 and J is TRBJ2-5, with TRBD1 matching over 10 bases. CDR3 size: 15 residues. The trim removed 4 bases at V and 5 bases at J, leaving 8 bases unmatched. CDR1 is SGHRS and CDR2 is YFSETQ in the germline V gene. Here the CDR3 reads CASSAGQGLRETQYF. Here the CDR3 DNA reads TGCGCCAGCAGCGCGGGACAGGGGCTTCGGGAGACCCAGTACTTC.

There are many counts of this clone. The chain combines TRBV7-9 with TRBJ2-1, with TRBD2 as a possible D gene (5 bases). Germline V gives CDR1 SEHNR, CDR2 FQNEAQ (reference sequence). V lost 1 base to trimming and J lost 6 bases, with 19 bases between them. The CDR3 is made up of 17 amino acids. The CDR3 coding sequence is TGTGCCAGCAGCTTAGTCGTACTAGACCAATCTATCAATGAGCAGTTCTTC. It codes for CASSLVVLDQSINEQFF.

The J gene is TRBJ1-2, the V gene TRBV6-5; 9 bases match TRBD1. The CDR3 is made up of 15 amino acids. The V and J ends lost 0 bases and 8 bases, in that order; junction bases with no gene match: 7. Germline loops: CDR1 MNHEY, CDR2 SVGAGI. In nucleotides, the CDR3 is TGTGCCAGCAGTTACTCCGGGACAGGGTCGTACGGCTACACCTTC. The encoded protein is CASSYSGTGSYGYTF.

This clone was counted at least ten times. The chain couples TRBV18 to TRBJ2-1, with 9 positions matching TRBD2. Per germline, CDR1 KGHSH and CDR2 LQKENI. CDR3 length: 17 amino acids. The V gene end was trimmed by 4 bases and the J gene end by 0 bases; junction bases not matched to a gene: 7. As DNA, the CDR3 is TGTGCCAGCTCACGAGGGGGTAGCGGGAGCTCCTACAATGAGCAGTTCTTC. Translation gives CASSRGGSGSSYNEQFF.

This clone was observed many times. The CDR3: CASSRVGGETQYF. The CDR3 DNA reads as TGTGCCAGCAGCCGTGTGGGGGGAGAGACCCAGTACTTC. The chain combines TRBV7-6 with TRBJ2-5, with a weak D call TRBD2 (6 bases). Germline lookup yields CDR1 SGHVS and CDR2 FNYEAQ. The CDR3 runs 13 residues. V lost 5 bases and J lost 4, with 11 bases in between.

The table lists this clone with many counts. This rearrangement joins TRBV5-1 to TRBJ1-4; no firm D call. CDR1 SGHRS and CDR2 YFSETQ come from the germline V gene. V lost 3 bases to trimming and J lost 8 bases, with 11 bases between them. The CDR3 totals 13 residues. The CDR3 DNA reads TGCGCCAGCAGCTCGGTCCCCGGGGAAAAACTGTTTTTT. Encoded protein: CASSSVPGEKLFF.

This clone came up many times. The chain joins TRBV11-1 to TRBJ2-3, with a possible D match to TRBD2 (5 bases). The germline V and J ends were trimmed by 8 bases and 2 bases, with 11 bases remaining between them. Germline CDR1 SGHAT, CDR2 FQDESV (reference sequence). The CDR3 is 13 amino acids. The CDR3 DNA reads TGTGCCAGCCGGCAAGCGGACACAGATACGCAGTATTTT. It codes for CASRQADTDTQYF.

This clone came up many times. The chain joins TRBV19 to TRBJ1-1; TRBD1 aligns across 8 bases. Germline V gene lookup returns CDR1 LNHDA and CDR2 SQIVND (reference sequence). With V trimmed by 1 base and J by 2 bases, 9 bases remained unmatched. CDR3 size: 17 residues. The CDR3, as DNA: TGTGCCAGTAGTATAGTACCCCGGGCAGGGGGCAACACTGAAGCTTTCTTT. It codes for CASSIVPRAGGNTEAFF.

This clone came up many times. The chain joins TRBV4-1 to TRBJ1-4, with D unresolved. This CDR3 is 12 amino acids long. V dropped 1 base and J dropped 9 bases, with 6 bases sitting between them. CDR1 is MGHRA and CDR2 is YSYEKL in the germline V gene. The CDR3 protein is CASSQAGKKLFF. The CDR3 nucleotides read TGCGCCAGCAGCCAAGCGGGGAAAAAACTGTTTTTT.

This clone was seen at least ten times. The chain couples TRBV6-1 to TRBJ2-7; TRBD1 aligns across 9 bases. Germline V gene data show CDR1 as MNHNS and CDR2 as SASEGT. The V gene end was trimmed by 1 base and the J gene end by 6 bases; junction bases not matched to a gene: 4. This CDR3 is 14 amino acids long. The CDR3 loop reads CASSEGDRVGEQYV. The CDR3 DNA reads as TGTGCCAGCAGTGAAGGGGACAGGGTAGGCGAGCAGTACGTC.

This clone was detected many times. This chain joins TRBV14 and TRBJ1-1; unclear D gene. The CDR3 extends over 15 amino acids. Germline loops: CDR1 SGHDN, CDR2 FVKESK. With 4 bases removed from V and 2 bases from J, the gap between germline ends came to 14 bases. The CDR3 sequence is CASSLVWAGNTEAFF. For the CDR3, the DNA is TGTGCCAGCAGCCTAGTTTGGGCAGGTAACACTGAAGCTTTCTTT.

There are many counts of this clone. The rearrangement joins TRBV19 to TRBJ2-1, with 8 bases matching TRBD1. Germline CDR1 is LNHDA and CDR2 is SQIVND (reference sequence). Unmatched junction bases numbered 15, after V lost 3 bases and J lost 5 bases. The CDR3 extends over 18 amino acids. CDR3 amino acids: CASSIMGTGVNFNNEQFF. In DNA, the CDR3 is TGTGCCAGTAGTATTATGGGGACAGGAGTTAATTTCAACAATGAGCAGTTCTTC.

Only a few counts were recorded for this clone. The rearrangement uses TRBV29-1 and TRBJ1-6; 7 bases fit TRBD1. Germline assignment: CDR1 SQVTM and CDR2 ANQGSEA. The CDR3 length is 12 residues. Trimming took 5 bases from V and 8 from J; bases not matched to a gene: 3. The CDR3 protein is CSVSQGDSPLHF. In DNA form, the CDR3 reads TGCAGCGTTAGTCAGGGGGATTCACCCCTCCACTTT.

This clone was recorded at least ten times. This chain joins TRBV27 and TRBJ2-7, with no clear D. Germline CDR1 is MNHEY and CDR2 is SMNVEV (reference sequence). V was pared by 0 bases and J by 3 bases, with 9 bases between. The CDR3 is made up of 14 amino acids. The CDR3 DNA reads TGTGCCAGCAGTTTATCGCGCCAGGACTACGAGCAGTACTTC. It is translated as CASSLSRQDYEQYF.

In its sample, this clone was seen many times. The V gene is TRBV7-9, the J gene TRBJ2-5; 7 bases agree with TRBD1. J lost 6 bases, V lost 4 bases, and 8 bases had no gene match. The CDR3 is 14 residues long. Per the germline V gene, CDR1 is SEHNR and CDR2 is FQNEAQ (reference sequence). The CDR3, as DNA: TGTGCCAGCAGCTACCACGACAGGGCGAAGACCCAGTACTTC. The encoded protein is CASSYHDRAKTQYF.

The table lists this clone with many counts. The chain joins TRBV25-1 to TRBJ2-2, with TRBD2 as a possible D gene (5 bases). The CDR3 extends over 13 amino acids. Germline V lookup: CDR1 MGHDK, CDR2 SYGVNS. V lost 6 bases and J 4 bases, leaving 9 bases between the germline ends. The CDR3, as DNA: TGTGCCAGCAGCCGGGATCTCACCGGGGAGCTGTTTTTT. Its protein product is CASSRDLTGELFF.

This clone has a handful of counts. The genes are TRBV10-3 and TRBJ1-6; 7 nucleotides align to TRBD1. The CDR3 runs 17 residues. V lost 2 bases and J lost 5; bases outside the gene matches: 9. Germline values: CDR1 ENHRY, CDR2 SYGVKD. The CDR3 DNA sequence: TGTGCCATCAGTGAGCCTACTTTTGGGACAGATAATTCACCCCTCCACTTT. The encoded protein is CAISEPTFGTDNSPLHF.

The genes are TRBV19 and TRBJ2-1; 11 nucleotides line up with TRBD1. Per the germline V gene, CDR1 is LNHDA and CDR2 is SQIVND (reference sequence). There are 16 residues in the CDR3. The ends lost 0 bases at V and 6 bases at J; junction bases unmatched: 4. The CDR3: CASSIERGQGGNEQFF. For the CDR3, the DNA is TGTGCCAGTAGTATAGAGAGGGGACAGGGGGGCAATGAGCAGTTCTTC.